The rows below give T cell receptor beta chains drawn from one sample of a study of vaccination and CD4 T cells after COVID-19. No antigen has been assigned to these receptors. TCRdb ran MiXCR on the PCR reads and lists one entry per CDR3 protein. Of approximately 9,000 distinct CDR3 sequences in the sample, over 65% are singletons; the top ten hold roughly 25%. The source material was CD4+ T cells from blood, cultured in vitro. Receptors originate from a human donor who had recovered from COVID-19. CDR3s include the opening cysteine and the closing phenylalanine or tryptophan. Each record gives: V gene, clone size, J gene, D gene, CDR3 protein, CDR3 DNA. The D gene is left open where the match is weak. A row's size may be missing; if present it is once, few, many or a size class.

TRBV20-1,.,TRBJ2-3,TRBD2,CSARASSGGTDTQYF,TGCAGTGCTAGGGCCTCTAGCGGGGGCACAGATACGCAGTATTTT
TRBV24-1,.,TRBJ1-2,.,CATSAGFLNYGYTF,TGTGCCACCAGTGCAGGATTCCTTAACTATGGCTACACCTTC
TRBV15,.,TRBJ2-2,TRBD2,CATSIRISGGRTGELFF,TGTGCCACCAGCATCAGAATTAGCGGGGGCAGGACCGGGGAGCTGTTTTTT
TRBV20-1,few,TRBJ1-6,.,CSARDLTSSSPLHF,TGCAGTGCTAGAGATCTTACTTCTTCTTCACCCCTCCACTTT
TRBV6-1,.,TRBJ1-2,.,CAISEIAGYGYTF,TGTGCCATCAGTGAGATCGCCGGGTATGGCTACACCTTC
TRBV24-1,few,TRBJ1-2,TRBD1,CATRGTVDGYTF,TGTGCCACCAGAGGGACAGTTGATGGCTACACCTTC
TRBV5-1,once,TRBJ1-5,TRBD1,CASRQGADQPQHF,TGCGCCAGCAGACAGGGGGCTGATCAGCCCCAGCATTTT
TRBV11-1,.,TRBJ1-2,.,CASSPGGYGYTF,TGTGCCAGCAGCCCGGGCGGGTATGGCTACACCTTC
TRBV6-1,.,TRBJ1-5,TRBD1,CAGQGNQPQHF,TGTGCCGGACAGGGGAATCAGCCCCAGCATTTT
TRBV6-1,.,TRBJ1-2,.,CARNSEDYGYTF,TGTGCCAGAAATTCGGAGGACTATGGCTACACCTTC
TRBV2,.,TRBJ2-3,TRBD1,CASSETGGTQYF,TGTGCCAGCAGCGAGACAGGGGGGACGCAGTATTTT
TRBV18,.,TRBJ2-5,.,CASSLGAQAQTQYF,TGTGCCAGCTCACTGGGAGCACAGGCCCAGACCCAGTACTTC
TRBV11-2,.,TRBJ1-1,.,CASSLERGFKGTEAFF,TGTGCCAGCAGCTTAGAAAGAGGGTTCAAAGGCACTGAAGCTTTCTTT
TRBV20-1,.,TRBJ2-4,.,CSARDDGGAKNIQYF,TGCAGTGCTAGAGATGATGGGGGAGCCAAAAACATTCAGTACTTC
TRBV6-1,few,TRBJ2-5,.,CASSGGQVGGRETQYF,TGTGCCAGCAGTGGGGGACAGGTGGGGGGGAGGGAGACCCAGTACTTC
TRBV20-1,.,TRBJ2-5,.,CSASGDGLWTQYF,TGCAGTGCTAGCGGGGACGGCCTGTGGACCCAGTACTTC
TRBV5-1,.,TRBJ1-1,.,CASSYGGGPSTEAFF,TGCGCCAGCAGCTACGGGGGCGGACCCTCCACTGAAGCTTTCTTT
TRBV6-1,.,TRBJ1-1,.,CASSDRGEAFF,TGTGCCAGCAGTGACAGGGGTGAAGCTTTCTTT
TRBV20-1,.,TRBJ1-2,.,CSASGGLRGYTF,TGCAGTGCTAGTGGGGGGCTGAGGGGCTACACCTTC
TRBV6-5,.,TRBJ1-4,.,CASSYWGLAGDATNEKLFF,TGTGCCAGCAGTTATTGGGGCCTGGCAGGAGACGCAACTAATGAAAAACTGTTTTTT
TRBV12-5,medium-sized,TRBJ2-3,TRBD1,CASGSGDRGFTDTQYF,TGTGCTAGTGGCAGCGGCGACAGGGGGTTCACAGATACGCAGTATTTT
TRBV7-9,.,TRBJ1-4,.,CASSLTGMEEKLFF,TGTGCCAGCAGCCTAACAGGGATGGAAGAAAAACTGTTTTTT
TRBV3-1,.,TRBJ1-5,.,CASSLGLGNQPQHF,TGTGCCAGCAGTCTAGGTCTCGGCAATCAGCCCCAGCATTTT
TRBV6-2/TRBV6-3,.,TRBJ2-4,TRBD1,CASSRGTGGALNRNIQYF,TGTGCCAGCAGCCGCGGGACAGGGGGAGCCCTGAATAGAAACATTCAGTACTTC
TRBV20-1,few,TRBJ1-5,.,CSAREFGSDQPQHF,TGCAGTGCTAGAGAGTTCGGGTCGGATCAGCCCCAGCATTTT
TRBV20-1,.,TRBJ2-2,TRBD2,CSAPLSGGNTGELFF,TGCAGTGCCCCCCTTAGCGGGGGGAACACCGGGGAGCTGTTTTTT
TRBV28,once,TRBJ1-1,.,CASRGRLVANTEAFF,TGTGCCAGCAGGGGGAGACTGGTAGCGAACACTGAAGCTTTCTTT
TRBV2,few,TRBJ1-5,TRBD1,CASSDSGGVNQPQHF,TGTGCCAGCAGTGATTCAGGGGGAGTGAATCAGCCCCAGCATTTT
TRBV7-2,.,TRBJ2-4,.,CASSSQAKNIQYF,TGTGCCAGCAGCTCCCAAGCCAAAAACATTCAGTACTTC
TRBV6-5,few,TRBJ2-2,TRBD1,CASSYQGTGPAGELFF,TGTGCCAGCAGTTACCAGGGGACAGGTCCCGCCGGGGAGCTGTTTTTT
TRBV20-1,few,TRBJ1-3,TRBD1,CSARGSYRGAHRNTIYF,TGCAGTGCTAGGGGGTCTTACAGGGGGGCGCATAGAAACACCATATATTTT
TRBV11-1,few,TRBJ2-3,TRBD2,CASSAPGLAQDTQYF,TGCGCCAGCAGCGCACCGGGACTAGCCCAAGATACGCAGTATTTT
TRBV28,.,TRBJ1-1,TRBD1,CASSRGTEAFF,TGTGCCAGCAGCAGGGGGACTGAAGCTTTCTTT
TRBV5-7,.,TRBJ1-4,.,CASSYNTAPNNEKLFF,TGTGCCAGCAGCTATAACACAGCACCCAATAATGAAAAACTGTTTTTT
TRBV6-5,.,TRBJ2-7,.,CASSYSAGVYEQYF,TGTGCCAGCAGTTACTCCGCAGGGGTCTACGAGCAGTACTTC
TRBV19,.,TRBJ1-2,.,CASSISGEYGYTF,TGTGCCAGTAGTATAAGCGGGGAATATGGCTACACCTTC
TRBV20-1,.,TRBJ2-7,.,CSARAGYEQYF,TGCAGTGCTAGAGCAGGCTACGAGCAGTACTTC
TRBV7-2,.,TRBJ1-2,.,CASSADRNYGYTF,TGTGCCAGCAGCGCCGACAGGAACTATGGCTACACCTTC
TRBV6-5,.,TRBJ2-7,TRBD2,CASSSSGGPEGEQYF,TGTGCCAGCAGTTCTAGCGGGGGGCCGGAGGGCGAGCAGTACTTC
TRBV25-1,.,TRBJ2-5,.,CASSEPRTVQETQYF,TGTGCCAGCAGTGAACCCCGGACAGTCCAAGAGACCCAGTACTTC
TRBV10-3,.,TRBJ2-2,.,CAIRPVTGELFF,TGTGCCATCAGACCAGTCACCGGGGAGCTGTTTTTT
TRBV6-1,.,TRBJ2-7,.,CASSEWGTNYEQYF,TGTGCCAGCAGTGAATGGGGGACAAACTACGAGCAGTACTTC
TRBV28,.,TRBJ1-1,.,CASRPSPLNRKNTEAFF,TGTGCCAGCAGGCCCTCCCCACTGAATAGGAAGAACACTGAAGCTTTCTTT
TRBV5-1,.,TRBJ1-5,.,CASSLEGLPNNQPQHF,TGCGCCAGCAGCTTGGAGGGCCTCCCCAACAATCAGCCCCAGCATTTT
TRBV2,.,TRBJ1-2,TRBD1,CASSAGQGSYGYTF,TGTGCCAGCAGTGCGGGACAGGGATCCTATGGCTACACCTTC
TRBV6-2/TRBV6-3,.,TRBJ2-7,TRBD1,CASSYSPGQTNYEQYF,TGTGCCAGCAGTTACTCTCCGGGACAGACAAACTACGAGCAGTACTTC
TRBV7-9,.,TRBJ2-2,.,CASSPPLWMNTGELFF,TGTGCCAGCAGCCCCCCTCTTTGGATGAACACCGGGGAGCTGTTTTTT
TRBV19,few,TRBJ1-2,TRBD1,CASSPTLMTGSTQIVHGYTF,TGTGCCAGTAGTCCTACGTTGATGACAGGGAGTACCCAGATTGTCCATGGCTACACCTTC
TRBV7-3,.,TRBJ1-2,.,CASSSTGGLSYGYTF,TGTGCCAGCAGCTCGACGGGGGGGCTGAGTTATGGCTACACCTTC
TRBV20-1,.,TRBJ1-5,.,CSARDRRQSRQPQHF,TGCAGTGCTAGAGATCGGAGGCAGTCCAGGCAGCCCCAGCATTTT
TRBV28,few,TRBJ1-3,TRBD1,CASRRGQAGNTIYF,TGTGCCAGCAGGCGGGGACAGGCTGGAAACACCATATATTTT
TRBV11-2,.,TRBJ2-1,.,CASSLGVAEQFF,TGTGCCAGCAGCTTAGGTGTCGCTGAGCAGTTCTTC
TRBV6-5,.,TRBJ1-3,.,CASSSGDAGNTIYF,TGTGCCAGCAGTTCAGGGGACGCTGGAAACACCATATATTTT